These 5 T cell receptor beta chains share one sample of origin, sequenced in a study of blood T cell repertoires in COVID-19. Clones were read by immunoSEQ multiplex PCR, and TCRdb kept only the in-frame ones, dropping some. The sample carries about 480,000 clones, 89% recorded once. The sequencing input was peripheral blood. The receptors were sampled from a man younger than 35 with COVID-19, enrolled during active disease.

This chain joins TRBV21-1 and TRBJ2-1; the table's TRBD2 call for D was not verified on the DNA. TRBV21-1 is a documented pseudogene. The CDR3 loop spans 19 amino acids. The DNA for the CDR3 is TGTGCCAGCAGCAAAGAAGCCGGGACTAGCGGGAGGTCCTACAATGAGCAGTTCTTC. Its protein product is CASSKEAGTSGRSYNEQFF.

The rearrangement links TRBV6-1 to TRBJ2-7; 8 nucleotides match TRBD2. The trim removed 4 bases at V and 4 bases at J, leaving 9 bases unmatched. Germline CDR1 is MNHNS and CDR2 is SASEGT. The CDR3 loop spans 15 amino acids. CDR3 nucleotides: TGTGCCAGCAGTGTAGCCAGCGGGAGTAGTTACGAGCAGTACTTC. Its translation: CASSVASGSSYEQYF.

This sequence joins TRBV2 and TRBJ2-7, with TRBD2 matching over 8 bases. The length of the CDR3 is 14 residues. Losses at the gene ends were 7 bases for V and 5 bases for J; bases not matched to a gene: 10. Per germline, CDR1 SNHLY and CDR2 FYNNEI. CDR3 amino acids: CASTRGGDLNEQYF. The CDR3 bases are TGTGCCAGCACTCGGGGGGGGGATCTGAACGAGCAGTACTTC.

The rearrangement joins TRBV5-1 to TRBJ2-5; TRBD1 agrees at 8 bases. The CDR3 is 15 residues long. V trimming: 7 bases; J trimming: 5 bases; junction bases outside the gene matches: 13. From germline, CDR1 is SGHRS and CDR2 YFSETQ. CDR3 amino acids: CASVSSTGVWETQYF. CDR3 DNA: TGCGCCAGCGTCTCCTCGACAGGGGTCTGGGAGACCCAGTACTTC.

V gene TRBV27 combines with J gene TRBJ2-2; the D is unclear. Germline-derived CDR1 and CDR2 are MNHEY and SMNVEV (reference sequence). V lost 5 bases and J lost 4, with 11 bases in between. The CDR3 contains 14 residues. The CDR3, as DNA: TGTGCCAGCAGTCCGACATGGTCCACCGGGGAGCTGTTTTTT. This sequence encodes CASSPTWSTGELFF.